Listed below are T cell receptor beta chains from one sample, sequenced in a study of cytomegalovirus exposure and HLA in healthy donors. TCRdb's table, derived via immunoSEQ multiplex PCR, lists solely in-frame clones and lacks some. Of some 150,000 clones listed, 78% are singletons. Sequencing was done on a sample of PBMCs. Receptors were obtained from a male donor in good health and CMV-seronegative. CDR3s include the opening cysteine and the closing phenylalanine or tryptophan. Fields, in order: D gene, V gene, CDR3 length, J gene, CDR3 protein. A D gene is named only where the DNA matches it firmly.

D: NA; V: TRBV5-4; length: 16; J: TRBJ1-6; CDR3: CASSQNSGLANSPLHF
D: TRBD1; V: TRBV15; length: 12; J: TRBJ2-5; CDR3: CATSRGQGSEYF
D: NA; V: TRBV19; length: 16; J: TRBJ2-5; CDR3: CASSRAGQPGSETQYF
D: NA; V: TRBV19; length: 13; J: TRBJ1-1; CDR3: CASSIRTDTEAFF
D: NA; V: TRBV27; length: 13; J: TRBJ1-1; CDR3: CASSLRENTEAFF
D: TRBD2; V: TRBV19; length: 19; J: TRBJ2-2; CDR3: CASSIRLAGGLAHTGELFF
D: TRBD1; V: TRBV18; length: 15; J: TRBJ2-7; CDR3: CASHRPLRGLYEQYF
D: TRBD1; V: TRBV15; length: 15; J: TRBJ1-2; CDR3: CATSRDTGEINGYTF
D: TRBD1; V: TRBV30; length: 16; J: TRBJ2-2; CDR3: CAWSPVGQSNTGELFF
D: NA; V: TRBV19; length: 16; J: TRBJ2-3; CDR3: CASSRRDTGLADTQYF
D: NA; V: TRBV7-7; length: 14; J: TRBJ2-2; CDR3: CASSPGVATGELFF
D: NA; V: TRBV30; length: 12; J: TRBJ2-7; CDR3: CAWTLSSYEQYF
D: NA; V: TRBV28; length: 18; J: TRBJ2-1; CDR3: CASSQFGRLVGGYNEQFF
D: TRBD2; V: TRBV18; length: 16; J: TRBJ2-2; CDR3: CASSPGSSGTGGELFF
D: TRBD1; V: TRBV7-9; length: 16; J: TRBJ2-7; CDR3: CASSPRTGGAVNEQYF
D: TRBD1; V: TRBV7-9; length: 16; J: TRBJ1-1; CDR3: CSSSLGSGTANTEAFF
D: TRBD2; V: TRBV6-1; length: 19; J: TRBJ2-2; CDR3: CASSEAISGWGGNTGELFF
D: TRBD2; V: TRBV29-1; length: 13; J: TRBJ2-7; CDR3: CSVSGLAGNEQYF
D: NA; V: TRBV18; length: 15; J: TRBJ2-5; CDR3: CASSPNTGFQETQYF
D: NA; V: TRBV6-6; length: 15; J: TRBJ1-1; CDR3: CASRPAGGMNTEAFF
D: TRBD2; V: TRBV7-3; length: 14; J: TRBJ2-5; CDR3: CASSPAGLQETQYF
D: TRBD1; V: TRBV6-1; length: 15; J: TRBJ2-1; CDR3: CASSARTGTYNEQFF
D: NA; V: TRBV28; length: 14; J: TRBJ1-5; CDR3: CASRSPGGIQPQHF
D: TRBD1; V: TRBV27; length: 16; J: TRBJ2-1; CDR3: CASSSPGTGIYNEQFF
D: TRBD2; V: TRBV27; length: 17; J: TRBJ2-7; CDR3: CASSLGTSGGAGYEQHF
D: NA; V: TRBV27; length: 12; J: TRBJ1-2; CDR3: CASSRGGGGYTF
D: NA; V: TRBV6-5; length: 16; J: TRBJ1-1; CDR3: CASSYRFVGGTTEAFF
D: NA; V: TRBV15; length: 17; J: TRBJ1-4; CDR3: CATSKSWGPATNEKLFF
D: NA; V: TRBV6-5; length: 16; J: TRBJ1-3; CDR3: CASSYSRASSGNTIYF
D: NA; V: TRBV25-1; length: 16; J: TRBJ1-3; CDR3: CASSELAGKAGNTIYF
D: TRBD1; V: TRBV18; length: 15; J: TRBJ1-4; CDR3: CASSRSGQGYEKLFF
D: TRBD1; V: TRBV7-9; length: 14; J: TRBJ2-2; CDR3: CASSLWTGRGELFF
D: NA; V: TRBV28; length: 15; J: TRBJ1-5; CDR3: CAIQPVTDSNQPQHF
D: TRBD1; V: TRBV4-2; length: 15; J: TRBJ1-6; CDR3: CASSQGTGGNSPLHF
D: TRBD2; V: TRBV19; length: 17; J: TRBJ2-5; CDR3: CASSIGGSGGVQETQYF
D: TRBD2; V: TRBV11-3; length: 14; J: TRBJ2-2; CDR3: CASSQGLATGELFF
D: TRBD1; V: TRBV5-1; length: 12; J: TRBJ2-4; CDR3: CASSEDRGIQYF
D: TRBD2; V: TRBV9; length: 16; J: TRBJ2-1; CDR3: CASSVGLREGRNEQFF
D: TRBD2; V: TRBV7-9; length: 17; J: TRBJ2-3; CDR3: CASSPRRTSGITDTQYF
D: TRBD1; V: TRBV12-5; length: 15; J: TRBJ2-7; CDR3: CASGMSKTGNDEQYF
D: TRBD1; V: TRBV5-6; length: 15; J: TRBJ2-5; CDR3: CASSWDSTYQETQYF
D: NA; V: TRBV7-8; length: 15; J: TRBJ1-5; CDR3: CASSLEPGLNQPQHF
D: NA; V: TRBV6-5; length: 14; J: TRBJ2-1; CDR3: CASLGRGLDNEQFF
D: TRBD1; V: TRBV6-6; length: 16; J: TRBJ1-5; CDR3: CASSQPRQGSNQPQHF
D: TRBD1; V: TRBV27; length: 17; J: TRBJ2-3; CDR3: CASSLVARDSRRDTQYF
D: NA; V: TRBV19; length: 14; J: TRBJ1-5; CDR3: CASVAYGSNQPQHF
D: NA; V: TRBV7-2; length: 14; J: TRBJ1-1; CDR3: CASSFERGNTEAFF
D: TRBD2; V: TRBV27; length: 15; J: TRBJ2-2; CDR3: CASSYSSGNTGELFF
D: NA; V: TRBV4-1; length: 15; J: TRBJ2-3; CDR3: CASSQGGSGPDTQYF
D: NA; V: TRBV4-2; length: 14; J: TRBJ2-7; CDR3: CASSQGSYSYEQYF
D: NA; V: TRBV27; length: 14; J: TRBJ1-5; CDR3: CASSLRQFNQPQHF
D: TRBD1; V: TRBV19; length: 15; J: TRBJ1-2; CDR3: CASRPGQGVYNGYTF